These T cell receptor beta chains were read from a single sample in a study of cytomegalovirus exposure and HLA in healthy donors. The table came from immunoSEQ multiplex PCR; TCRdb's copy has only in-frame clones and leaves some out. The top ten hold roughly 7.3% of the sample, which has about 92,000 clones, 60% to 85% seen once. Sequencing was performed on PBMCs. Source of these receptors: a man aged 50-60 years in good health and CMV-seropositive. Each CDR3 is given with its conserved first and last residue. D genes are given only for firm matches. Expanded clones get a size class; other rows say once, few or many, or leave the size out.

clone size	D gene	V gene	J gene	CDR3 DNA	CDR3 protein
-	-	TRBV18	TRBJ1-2	TGTGCCAGCTCACCGTCACCAGGGGTTAGTGGCTACACCTTC	CASSPSPGVSGYTF
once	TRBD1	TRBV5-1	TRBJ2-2	TGCGCCAGCGAGAGGGGGACAGGGCTATCCGGGGAGCTGTTTTTT	CASERGTGLSGELFF
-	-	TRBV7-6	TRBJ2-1	TGTGCCAGCAGCTTATCCTCGGTAGTGTTCAATGAGCAGTTCTTC	CASSLSSVVFNEQFF
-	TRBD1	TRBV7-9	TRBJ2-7	TGTGCCAGCAGCTTACGGGGCCCGGGACAGGGGGGCGGGTACGAGCAGTACTTC	CASSLRGPGQGGGYEQYF
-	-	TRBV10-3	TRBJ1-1	TGTGCCATCACCAACGACAAGAACACTGAAGCTTTCTTT	CAITNDKNTEAFF
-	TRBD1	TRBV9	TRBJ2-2	TGTGCCAGCAGCTCCTTAGGACAGGTCACCGGGGAGCTGTTTTTT	CASSSLGQVTGELFF
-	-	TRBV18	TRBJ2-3	TGTGCCAGCTCAGGACAGTGGGTTGGAGATACGCAGTATTTT	CASSGQWVGDTQYF
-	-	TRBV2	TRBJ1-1	TGTGCCAGCGGAGTTGCCACTGAAGCTTTCTTT	CASGVATEAFF
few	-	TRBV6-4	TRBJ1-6	TGTGCCAGCAGTGAGGACAATAATTCACCCCTCCACTTT	CASSEDNNSPLHF
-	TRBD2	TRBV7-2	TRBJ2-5	TGTGCCAGCAGCTTAACGAGCTTTCGGGGGGGAGAGACCCAGTACTTC	CASSLTSFRGGETQYF
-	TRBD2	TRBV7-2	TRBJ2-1	TGTGCCAGCAGCCTCTCTGCGGGGGGCCGGGAAAATGAGCAGTTCTTC	CASSLSAGGRENEQFF
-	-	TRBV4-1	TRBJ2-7	TGCGCCAGCAGCCAAACAGATTCCTACGAGCAGTACTTC	CASSQTDSYEQYF
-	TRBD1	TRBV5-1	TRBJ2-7	TGCGCCAGCAGTGAAGGGACAGGCAATGCCGAGCAGTACTTC	CASSEGTGNAEQYF
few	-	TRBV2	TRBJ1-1	TGTGCCAGCATGACTTTGGTGGGCACTGAAGCTTTCTTT	CASMTLVGTEAFF
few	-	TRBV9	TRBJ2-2	TGTGCCAGCAGCGTAGGGAACTTAGCAACCGGGGAGCTGTTTTTT	CASSVGNLATGELFF
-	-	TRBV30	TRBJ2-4	TGTGCCTGGAGTCGGGGAGCCGAAAACATTCAGTACTTC	CAWSRGAENIQYF
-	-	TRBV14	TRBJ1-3	TGTGCCAGCAGCCCCGGGTCAGGGCCCGACGGTGGAAACACCATATATTTT	CASSPGSGPDGGNTIYF